This T cell receptor (beta chain) is from a study of cytomegalovirus exposure and HLA in healthy donors. Study findings and constraints: Among TCR beta chains, those listed as cytomegalovirus-associated numbered under 200. Rare TCR sequences predominated, though certain public TCRs were found in many donors. Most of the CMV-associated TCR beta chains (in a later analysis) appeared to be HLA-restricted. Presence/absence comparisons presumed near-even sequencing depth among donors.

Both 60 Vbeta primers and 13 Jbeta primers went into the PCR. Repertoires were generated with immunoSEQ multiplex PCR, while TCRdb's copy carries only in-frame clones and drops some. The sample shows 150,000 or so clones, around 80% of them seen only once. This clone was picked up a small number of times. Its specificity is unknown. The CDR3 has 17 residues. The V segment lost 4 bases and the J segment 0 bases; nucleotides outside the gene matches: 12. Per germline, CDR1 LGHNA and CDR2 YNFKEQ. The specimen was PBMCs. J is TRBJ2-7 and V is TRBV4-2, with 7 bases aligning to TRBD2. The receptor comes from a man younger than 35 in good health and CMV-seropositive. Here the CDR3 reads CASSPGGSATPSYEQYF. CDR3 in DNA: TGTGCCAGCAGCCCCGGGGGGTCAGCCACCCCCTCCTACGAGCAGTACTTC.